This T cell receptor beta chain stems from a study of cytomegalovirus exposure and HLA in healthy donors. Study findings and constraints: Within a later analysis, the majority of CMV-associated TCR beta chains appeared HLA-restricted.

PCR employed 60 Vbeta and 13 Jbeta primers. The table came from immunoSEQ multiplex PCR; TCRdb's copy has only in-frame clones and leaves some out. The sample shows around 260,000 clones, roughly 80% of them seen only once. About this clone itself: Its antigen is currently unknown.

This receptor was taken from a girl aged 2 to 9 in good health and CMV-seronegative. The sequenced material came from PBMCs.

Here the CDR3 DNA reads TGTGCCAGCAGTTTAGGTGGAGGGATAGCCAAAAACATTCAGTACTTC. It specifies CASSLGGGIAKNIQYF. The rearrangement joins TRBV28 to TRBJ2-4; maybe TRBD2 (6 bases). CDR1 is MDHEN and CDR2 is SYDVKM in the germline V gene. Trimming shortened V by 2 bases and J by 0 bases, and 11 bases separated the two germline ends. CDR3 size: 16 residues.